Listed below are T cell receptor beta chains from one sample, sequenced in a study of post-analysis software for immune sequencing data. TCRdb passed the PCR reads through MiXCR, listing each CDR3 protein once. The profile shows fewer than 600,000 distinct CDR3 sequences, roughly 46% of them singletons. Sequencing input: blood. These receptors were collected from a girl aged 5-17 years with multiple sclerosis. Each CDR3 is given with its conserved first and last residue. D genes are given only for firm matches. For some rows the clone size is stated as once, few or many, or as a class when expanded; others skip it.

j_call	clone_size	d_call	v_call	cdr3_nt	cdr3_aa
TRBJ2-7	few	TRBD2	TRBV5-1	TGCGCCAGCAGCTTGGCTAGCGGGAGCATCTACGAGCAGTACTTC	CASSLASGSIYEQYF
TRBJ1-5	NA	NA	TRBV6-5	TGTGCCAGCAGTTACCAGCCCAGTCAGCCCCAGCATTTT	CASSYQPSQPQHF
TRBJ2-7	NA	TRBD2	TRBV7-3	TGTGCCAGCAGCTACAATAGCGGGAGTCTTGACGAGCAGTACTTC	CASSYNSGSLDEQYF
TRBJ2-1	NA	NA	TRBV20-1	TGCAGTGCAGCCCGCCCCCTAGCGACCTATGGGGGTCCTAGGTTCTACAATGAGCAGTTCTTC	CSAARPLATYGGPRFYNEQFF
TRBJ2-3	NA	NA	TRBV28	TGTGCCAGCAGAGCCGGGGCCTCCTACGCAGATACGCAGTATTTT	CASRAGASYADTQYF
TRBJ2-5	NA	NA	TRBV3-1	TGTGCCAGCAGAAGGACCGGAGCTGGGACCCAGTACTTC	CASRRTGAGTQYF
TRBJ1-1	few	TRBD1	TRBV6-4	TGTGCCAGCAGCCAGACAGGGCGGAACACTGAAGCTTTCTTT	CASSQTGRNTEAFF
TRBJ1-5	few	NA	TRBV4-1	TGCGCCAGCAGCCAAGAACGCGGTTTTAATCAGCCCCAGCATTTT	CASSQERGFNQPQHF
TRBJ2-5	NA	NA	TRBV15	TGTGCCACCAGCAGAGGAGGTGACCAAGAGACCCAGTACTTC	CATSRGGDQETQYF
TRBJ2-1	NA	NA	TRBV12-3/TRBV12-4	TGTGCCAGCAGTTTATCCCAGGGGGGGGATGAGCAGTTCTTC	CASSLSQGGDEQFF
TRBJ2-1	NA	NA	TRBV6-5	TGTGCCAGCAGTTACTCGACACGGGGTGGGTTTTCCGATGAGCAGTTCTTC	CASSYSTRGGFSDEQFF
TRBJ2-7	NA	TRBD2	TRBV24-1	TGTGTCACCAGTGCGCAAACTAGCGGGATGGGGGCCCAGTACTTC	CVTSAQTSGMGAQYF
TRBJ2-7	few	NA	TRBV7-2	TGTGCCAGCAGCTCGGACTCGAACTTCTCCTACGAGCAGTACTTC	CASSSDSNFSYEQYF
TRBJ2-3	NA	TRBD2	TRBV9	TGTGCCAGCAGCGTAGGGCGGGGGGGCCCTAGCACAGATACGCAGTATTTT	CASSVGRGGPSTDTQYF
TRBJ2-1	NA	NA	TRBV20-1	TGCAGTGCTACAGGGGACTACTACAATGAGCAGTTCTTC	CSATGDYYNEQFF
TRBJ1-4	NA	NA	TRBV28	TGTGCCAGCAGTGACGCTACCGGGCCCCAACGAGAAAAACTGTTTTTT	CASSDATGPQREKLFF
TRBJ2-7	few	NA	TRBV7-9	TGTGCCAGCAGCCGGGCGGAAAGCTCCTACGAGCAGTACTTC	CASSRAESSYEQYF
TRBJ2-3	few	TRBD2	TRBV28	TGTGCCAGCAGCCCGAGACGACTAGCGGGAGGTCCGGATACGCAGTATTTT	CASSPRRLAGGPDTQYF
TRBJ2-3	NA	NA	TRBV29-1	TGCAGCGTTGACTGGCAGGGGTTGGATACGCAGTATTTT	CSVDWQGLDTQYF
TRBJ2-7	few	NA	TRBV27	TGTGCCAGCAGTTTAGCGGGGACCAGGGCCTTCGAGCAGTACTTC	CASSLAGTRAFEQYF
TRBJ2-4	NA	NA	TRBV6-1	TGTGCCAGCAGTGACTATAAGCGGAGGTACGACATTCAGTACTTC	CASSDYKRRYDIQYF
TRBJ2-7	NA	TRBD2	TRBV18	TGTGCCAGCTCTTCAGCGGGAGCCGCCTACGAGCAGTACTTC	CASSSAGAAYEQYF
TRBJ1-2	few	TRBD1	TRBV7-9	TGTGCCAGCAGCACCCGGGACAGCTATGGCTACACCTTC	CASSTRDSYGYTF
TRBJ1-1	NA	TRBD1	TRBV29-1	TGCAGCGCCGGGGACAGGGAGACTGAAGCTTTCTTT	CSAGDRETEAFF
TRBJ2-1	few	NA	TRBV29-1	TGCAGCGTTGGGGGCCCCAGGGGGCAGTTCTTC	CSVGGPRGQFF
TRBJ1-5	NA	NA	TRBV24-1	TGTGCCACCAGTGAAAGGAGTGGGCAGCCCCAGCATTTT	CATSERSGQPQHF
TRBJ2-4	NA	TRBD2	TRBV7-9	TGTGCCAGCAGCACTCCGGGACTAGCGGGACCTTATAACAAAAACATTCAGTACTTC	CASSTPGLAGPYNKNIQYF
TRBJ1-6	NA	NA	TRBV10-3	TGTGCCATCAGGAGGGGGACGGTGAATTCACCCCTCCACTTT	CAIRRGTVNSPLHF
TRBJ1-2	NA	NA	TRBV9	TGTGCCAGCAGCGTAGATTCGGTGAACTATGGCTACACCTTC	CASSVDSVNYGYTF
TRBJ2-7	NA	NA	TRBV5-1	TGCGCCAGCAGCCAACTACAATCCGACGAGCAGTACTTC	CASSQLQSDEQYF
TRBJ2-5	NA	TRBD2	TRBV25-1	TGTGCCAGCAGTTACCATCGCGGGAGAGCAGAGACCCAGTACTTC	CASSYHRGRAETQYF
TRBJ1-4	NA	NA	TRBV2	TGTGCCAGCAGTGAACAGGGCCCGGACGAAAAACTGTTTTTT	CASSEQGPDEKLFF
TRBJ2-2	few	NA	TRBV7-3	TGTGCCAGCACCGAGGGACTGACGACCGGGGAGCTGTTTTTT	CASTEGLTTGELFF